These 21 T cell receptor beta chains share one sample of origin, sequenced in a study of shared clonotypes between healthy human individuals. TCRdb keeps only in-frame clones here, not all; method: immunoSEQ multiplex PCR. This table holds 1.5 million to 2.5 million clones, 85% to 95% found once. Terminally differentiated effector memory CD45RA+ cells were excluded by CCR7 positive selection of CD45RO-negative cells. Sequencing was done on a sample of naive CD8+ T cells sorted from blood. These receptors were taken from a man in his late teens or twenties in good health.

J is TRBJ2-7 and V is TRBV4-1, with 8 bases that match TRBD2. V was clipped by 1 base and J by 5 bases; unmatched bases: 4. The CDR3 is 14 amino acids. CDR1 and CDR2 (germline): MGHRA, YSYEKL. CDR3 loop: CASSQGGLVNEQYF. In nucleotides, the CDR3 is TGCGCCAGCAGCCAAGGGGGACTAGTAAACGAGCAGTACTTC.

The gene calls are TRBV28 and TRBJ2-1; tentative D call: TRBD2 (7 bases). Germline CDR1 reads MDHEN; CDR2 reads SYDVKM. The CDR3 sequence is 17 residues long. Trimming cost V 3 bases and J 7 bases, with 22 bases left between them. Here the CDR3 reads CASSFDSGGALRNEQFF. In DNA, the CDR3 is TGTGCCAGCAGTTTCGACTCTGGGGGGGCCCTTCGGAATGAGCAGTTCTTC.

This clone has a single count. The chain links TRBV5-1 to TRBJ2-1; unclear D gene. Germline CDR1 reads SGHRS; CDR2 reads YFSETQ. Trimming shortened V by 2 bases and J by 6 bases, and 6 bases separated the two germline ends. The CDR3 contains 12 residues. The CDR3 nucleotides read TGCGCCAGCAGCTTAGTCCCCAATGAGCAGTTCTTC. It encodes CASSLVPNEQFF.

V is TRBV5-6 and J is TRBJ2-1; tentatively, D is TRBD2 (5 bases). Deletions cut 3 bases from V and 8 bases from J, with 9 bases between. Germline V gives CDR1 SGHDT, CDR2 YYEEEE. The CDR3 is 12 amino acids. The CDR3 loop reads CASSSFGDEQFF. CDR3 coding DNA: TGTGCCAGCAGCTCTTTCGGGGATGAGCAGTTCTTC.

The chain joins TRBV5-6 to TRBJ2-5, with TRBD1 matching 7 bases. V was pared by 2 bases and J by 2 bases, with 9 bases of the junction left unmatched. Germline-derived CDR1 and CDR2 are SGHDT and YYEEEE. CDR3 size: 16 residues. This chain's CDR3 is CASSLVRQGFQETQYF. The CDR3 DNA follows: TGTGCCAGCAGCTTAGTAAGACAGGGTTTTCAAGAGACCCAGTACTTC.

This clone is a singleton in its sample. The CDR3 DNA reads as TGTGCCAGCAGCTTGTGGAGCTCTAATGAAAAACTGTTTTTT. This codes for CASSLWSSNEKLFF. The chain carries TRBV5-4 and TRBJ1-4; D gene ambiguous. The CDR3 consists of 14 residues. Deletions cut 1 base from V and 3 bases from J, with 7 bases between. Germline values: CDR1 SGHNT, CDR2 YYREEE (reference sequence).

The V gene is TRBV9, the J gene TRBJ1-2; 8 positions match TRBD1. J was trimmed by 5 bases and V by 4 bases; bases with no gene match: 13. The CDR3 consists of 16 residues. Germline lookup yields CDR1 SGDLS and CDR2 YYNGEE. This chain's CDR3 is CASSPTYQGAFYGYTF. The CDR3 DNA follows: TGTGCCAGCAGCCCCACCTATCAGGGGGCCTTTTATGGCTACACCTTC.

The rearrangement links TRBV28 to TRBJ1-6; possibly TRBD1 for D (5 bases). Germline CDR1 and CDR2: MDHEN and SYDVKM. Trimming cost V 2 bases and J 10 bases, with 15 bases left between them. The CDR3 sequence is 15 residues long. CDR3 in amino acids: CASSLNQGIGSPLHF. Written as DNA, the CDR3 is TGTGCCAGCAGTTTAAATCAGGGCATCGGATCACCCCTCCACTTT.

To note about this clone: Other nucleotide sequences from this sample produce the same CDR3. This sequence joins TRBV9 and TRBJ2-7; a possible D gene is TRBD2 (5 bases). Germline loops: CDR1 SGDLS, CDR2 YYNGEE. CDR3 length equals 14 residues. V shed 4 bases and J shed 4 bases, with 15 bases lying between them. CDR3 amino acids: CASSPGGGLYEQYF. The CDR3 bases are TGTGCCAGCAGCCCCGGTGGCGGGTTATACGAGCAGTACTTC.

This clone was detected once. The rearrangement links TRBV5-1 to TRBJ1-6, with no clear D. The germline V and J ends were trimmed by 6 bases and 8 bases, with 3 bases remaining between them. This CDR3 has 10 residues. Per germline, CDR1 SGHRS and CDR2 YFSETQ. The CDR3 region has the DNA TGCGCCAGCATATATTCACCCCTCCACTTT. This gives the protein CASIYSPLHF.

CDR3 residues: CASSQALGTGYTDTQYF. The CDR3 DNA reads as TGCGCCAGCAGCCAAGCCCTGGGGACAGGGTACACAGATACGCAGTATTTT. V gene TRBV4-1 combines with J gene TRBJ2-3, with TRBD1 identical over 9 bases. Germline V gene data show CDR1 as MGHRA and CDR2 as YSYEKL. CDR3 length equals 17 residues. V shed 1 base and J 2 bases; nucleotides not matched to a gene: 7.

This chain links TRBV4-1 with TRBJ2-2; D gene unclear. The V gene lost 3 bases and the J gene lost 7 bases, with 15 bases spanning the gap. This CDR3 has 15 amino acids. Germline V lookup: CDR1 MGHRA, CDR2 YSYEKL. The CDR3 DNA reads TGCGCCAGCAGCCAGGGCCCAGCCTTAGGCGGGGAGCTGTTTTTT. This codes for CASSQGPALGGELFF.

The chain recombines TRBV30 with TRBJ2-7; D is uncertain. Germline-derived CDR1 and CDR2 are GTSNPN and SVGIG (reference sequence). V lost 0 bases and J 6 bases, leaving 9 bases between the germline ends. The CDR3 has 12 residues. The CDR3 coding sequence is TGTGCCTGGAGTGTTGGGGTCGGCGAGCAGTACTTC. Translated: CAWSVGVGEQYF.

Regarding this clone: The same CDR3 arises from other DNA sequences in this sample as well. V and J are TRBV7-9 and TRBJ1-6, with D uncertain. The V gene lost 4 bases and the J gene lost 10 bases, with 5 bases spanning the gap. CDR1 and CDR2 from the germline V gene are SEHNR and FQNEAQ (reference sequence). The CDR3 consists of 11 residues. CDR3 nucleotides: TGTGCCAGCAGCTCCGACTCACCCCTCCACTTT. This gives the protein CASSSDSPLHF.

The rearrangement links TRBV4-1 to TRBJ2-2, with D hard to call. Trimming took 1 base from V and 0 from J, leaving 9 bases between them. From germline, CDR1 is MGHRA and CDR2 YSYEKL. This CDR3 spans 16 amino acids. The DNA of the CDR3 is TGCGCCAGCAGCCAAGGGATACTTTCGAACACCGGGGAGCTGTTTTTT. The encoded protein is CASSQGILSNTGELFF.

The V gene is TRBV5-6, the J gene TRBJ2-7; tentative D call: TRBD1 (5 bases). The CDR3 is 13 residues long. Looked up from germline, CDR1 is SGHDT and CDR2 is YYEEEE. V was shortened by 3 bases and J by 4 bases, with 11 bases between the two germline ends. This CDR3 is CASSSLGAYEQYF. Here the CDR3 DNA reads TGTGCCAGCAGCTCCCTAGGGGCTTACGAGCAGTACTTC.

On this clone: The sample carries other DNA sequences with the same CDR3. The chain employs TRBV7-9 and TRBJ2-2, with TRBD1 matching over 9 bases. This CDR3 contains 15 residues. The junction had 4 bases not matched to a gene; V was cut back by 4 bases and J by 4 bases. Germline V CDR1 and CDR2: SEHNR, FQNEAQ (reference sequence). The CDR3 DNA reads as TGTGCCAGCAGCTCCCGACAGGGGGGCACCGGGGAGCTGTTTTTT. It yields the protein CASSSRQGGTGELFF.

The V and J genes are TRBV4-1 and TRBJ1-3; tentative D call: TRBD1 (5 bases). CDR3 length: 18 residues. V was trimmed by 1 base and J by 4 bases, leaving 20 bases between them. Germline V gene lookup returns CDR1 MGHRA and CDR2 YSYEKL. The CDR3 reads CASSQAVNLGVSGNTIYF. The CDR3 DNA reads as TGCGCCAGCAGCCAAGCGGTTAACTTGGGGGTTTCGGGAAACACCATATATTTT.

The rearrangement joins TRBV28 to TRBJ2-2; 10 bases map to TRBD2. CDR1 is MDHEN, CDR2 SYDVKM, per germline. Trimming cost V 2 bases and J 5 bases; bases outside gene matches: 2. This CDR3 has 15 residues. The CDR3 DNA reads TGTGCCAGCAGTTTACTAGCGGGGGTTACCGGGGAGCTGTTTTTT. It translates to CASSLLAGVTGELFF. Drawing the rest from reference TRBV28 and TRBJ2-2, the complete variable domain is DVKVTQSSRYLVKRTGEKVFLECVQDMDHENMFWYRQDPGLGLRLIYFSYDVKMKEKGDIPEGYSVSREKKERFSLILESASTNQTSMYLCASSLLAGVTGELFFGEGSRLTVL.

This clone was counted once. For the CDR3, the DNA is TGTGCTAGTGGTTGGCGGGGTTGGGGCGCAAACACCGGGGAGCTGTTTTTT. Translated: CASGWRGWGANTGELFF. J is TRBJ2-2 and V is TRBV12-5, with D possibly matching TRBD2 (6 bases). The length of the CDR3 is 17 residues. In germline, CDR1 is LGHNT, CDR2 FRNRAP. Trimming cost V 4 bases and J 2 bases, with 17 bases left between them.

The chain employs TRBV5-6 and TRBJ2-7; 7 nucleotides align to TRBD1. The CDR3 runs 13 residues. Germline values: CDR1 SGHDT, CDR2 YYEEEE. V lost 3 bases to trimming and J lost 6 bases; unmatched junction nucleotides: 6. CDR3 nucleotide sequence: TGTGCCAGCAGCTGGACGACAGGGACCGAGCAGTACTTC. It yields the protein CASSWTTGTEQYF.